This TCR beta chain emerged from a study of T-cell memory formation after mild COVID-19. Germline V lookup: CDR1 SGHTA, CDR2 FQGNSA. V lost 5 bases, J lost 8 bases, and 19 bases lay in between. The CDR3 contains 15 residues. TCR alpha and TCR beta cDNA libraries carrying sample barcodes and UMIs came from 5'RACE with constant-segment primers. TCRdb fed the 5' RACE reads into MiXCR, producing one record per CDR3 protein. The sample shows some 450,000 distinct CDR3 sequences, about a sixth of them seen only once. Sequencing was carried out using PBMCs or a T cell subset sorted from them (not recorded which). The sequence was obtained from a man younger than 30 who had mild COVID-19 (a few samples of this study predate the infection). Cell type and time point are not known. V is TRBV7-2 and J is TRBJ1-5; the D gene is possibly TRBD1 (6 bases). CDR3 sequence reads: CASSPWSRGMEPQHF. CDR3 coding DNA: TGTGCCAGCAGCCCCTGGAGCAGGGGCATGGAGCCCCAGCATTTT.